This T cell receptor (beta chain) was recorded in a study of T cells in Graves' hyperthyroidism and ophthalmopathy. Lactation, pregnancy, other autoimmune disease or uncontrolled infection excluded patients. Amplification targeted TCR beta CDR3 regions from RNA transcripts. HTBI primers drove first-round RT-PCR of the TCR CDR3. From the multiplex PCR reads, TCRdb called clonotypes with MiXCR, one entry per CDR3 protein. In the table there are 300,000 to 450,000 distinct CDR3 sequences, 15% of which are singletons. The V end was cut by 5 bases, the J end by 1 base, with 8 bases between. This CDR3 is built from 13 residues. Germline V lookup: CDR1 MDHEN, CDR2 SYDVKM.

This sequence joins TRBV28 and TRBJ1-2, with D tentatively TRBD1 (6 bases). The sequence came from a woman in her thirties with Graves' hyperthyroidism. Sequencing was done on a sample of blood. The CDR3 reads CASSGGSNYGYTF. The CDR3 coding sequence is TGTGCCAGCAGTGGGGGCAGTAACTATGGCTACACCTTC.